One and the same sample provided the 12 T cell receptor beta chains below, sequenced in a study of T-cell memory formation after mild COVID-19. TCRdb independently ran MiXCR on the 5' RACE reads; one entry per CDR3 protein. The table has under 250,000 distinct CDR3 sequences, 10% to 13% seen once. The sequencing sample was made of PBMCs or a T cell subset sorted from them (not recorded which). The receptors shown here come from a man aged 18 to 30 who had mild COVID-19 (a few samples of this study predate the infection). Cell type and time point are not known.

Concerning this clonotype: One junction end does not reproduce the germline sequence, and a read error may be involved. The DNA of the CDR3 is TGCGCCAGCCGGGGGCTGAACACTGAAGCTTTATTT. Protein product: CASRGLNTEALF. The V gene is TRBV5-1, the J gene TRBJ1-1, with D tentatively TRBD1 (6 bases). The germline V gene has CDR1 SGHRS and CDR2 YFSETQ. The CDR3 loop spans 12 amino acids.

Here the CDR3 reads CATSDFSRGDTGELFF. Written as DNA, the CDR3 is TGTGCCACCAGTGATTTTTCTAGGGGAGACACCGGGGAGCTGTTTTTT. This chain links TRBV24-1 with TRBJ2-2, with D tentatively TRBD1 or TRBD2 (5 bases each). With 1 base removed from V and 3 bases from J, the gap between germline ends came to 11 bases. This CDR3 comprises 16 residues. Germline CDR1 KGHDR, CDR2 SFDVKD.

V gene TRBV7-2 combines with J gene TRBJ1-2, with D tentatively TRBD1 (5 bases). The V and J ends lost 2 bases and 6 bases respectively, with 10 bases between them. The CDR3 spans 13 residues. Germline assignment: CDR1 SGHTA and CDR2 FQGNSA. CDR3 sequence (DNA): TGTGCCAGCAGCTTATCCCGGGGGGATGGCTACACCTTC. Its protein is CASSLSRGDGYTF.

The chain has TRBV20-1 and TRBJ2-1, with 7 bases identical to TRBD2. CDR1 is DFQATT, CDR2 SNEGSKA, per germline (reference sequence). Unmatched junction bases numbered 12, after V lost 4 bases and J lost 0 bases. The CDR3 covers 17 residues. CDR3 residues: CSATDWAGVSSYNEQFF. The CDR3 DNA is TGCAGTGCTACCGATTGGGCGGGGGTCAGCTCCTACAATGAGCAGTTCTTC.

The V gene is TRBV7-3, the J gene TRBJ2-5; D uncertain. The V and J ends lost 5 bases and 8 bases respectively, with 18 bases between them. This CDR3 spans 14 amino acids. The germline CDR1 and CDR2 sequences are SGHTA and FQGTGA. The CDR3 region is CASSAVSASQTQYF. CDR3 coding DNA: TGTGCCAGCAGCGCCGTGTCGGCCAGTCAAACCCAGTACTTC.

The genes are TRBV20-1 and TRBJ1-1, with 9 bases fitting TRBD1. CDR3 length: 13 residues. Germline V lookup: CDR1 DFQATT, CDR2 SNEGSKA (reference sequence). The ends lost 6 bases at V and 2 bases at J; junction bases unmatched: 4. The CDR3: CSANRGLNTEAFF. The DNA for the CDR3 is TGCAGTGCAAACAGGGGGCTCAACACTGAAGCTTTCTTT.

The chain links TRBV6-5 to TRBJ1-2; TRBD1 aligns across 7 bases. This CDR3 is built from 13 residues. With V trimmed by 10 bases and J by 12 bases, 17 bases remained unmatched. Looked up from germline, CDR1 is MNHEY and CDR2 is SVGAGI. The CDR3 region has the DNA TGTGCCACCACTATTATTTCGAACAGGGGAGACACCTTC. Protein: CATTIISNRGDTF.

The chain employs TRBV6-5 and TRBJ1-6, with no clear D. This CDR3 comprises 15 residues. With 2 bases removed from V and 9 bases from J, the gap between germline ends came to 14 bases. The germline CDR1 and CDR2 sequences are MNHEY and SVGAGI. CDR3 DNA: TGTGCCAGCAGTTACGAGCCCCCGACCAGTTCACCCCTCCACTTT. Amino acids: CASSYEPPTSSPLHF.

In regard to this clonotype: With a much larger clone just one base away, this may be a read error. The rearrangement uses TRBV5-1 and TRBJ2-3; the match to TRBD2 covers 14 bases. The CDR3 extends over 16 amino acids. Germline CDR1 SGHRS, CDR2 YFSETQ. V was pared by 3 bases and J by 10 bases, with 10 bases of the junction left unmatched. CDR3 coding DNA: TGCGCCAGCAGCTCCGGGACTAGCGGGGGCGGTGATGCGCAGTATTTT. Its translation: CASSSGTSGGGDAQYF.

The chain links TRBV28 to TRBJ2-3; TRBD2 matches 10 bases. The junction had 5 bases not matched to a gene; V was cut back by 7 bases and J by 1 base. Germline lookup yields CDR1 MDHEN and CDR2 SYDVKM. CDR3 length equals 15 residues. CDR3 in amino acids: CASTALAGGTDTQYF. The CDR3 nucleotides are TGTGCCAGCACCGCTCTAGCGGGGGGCACAGATACGCAGTATTTT.

This clonotype was seen once. The CDR3 coding sequence is TGCGCCAGCAGCCCTCGCGGGTCCCTGAGCTCCTACAATGAGCAGTTCTTC. It codes for CASSPRGSLSSYNEQFF. The chain combines TRBV4-1 with TRBJ2-1, with D perhaps TRBD2 (5 bases). The V gene's germline CDR1 is MGHRA and CDR2 YSYEKL. CDR3 size: 17 residues. V shed 4 bases and J shed 0 bases, with 16 bases lying between them.

CDR3: CASSFGTAGQPQHF. The CDR3 coding sequence is TGTGCCAGCAGTTTCGGGACAGCGGGTCAGCCCCAGCATTTT. J is TRBJ1-5 and V is TRBV12-3 or TRBV12-4; TRBD1 agrees at 7 bases. The V gene end was trimmed by 3 bases and the J gene end by 6 bases; junction bases not matched to a gene: 5. The CDR3 covers 14 residues.